This T cell receptor (beta chain) was sequenced for a study of vaccination and CD4 T cells after COVID-19. Whole-study context: A few convalescent patients gave samples at day 14 post-vaccination, and they were sampled again at days 161 to 241 post-vaccination. Study-wide results and limits: Convalescent patients displayed spike mono-reactivity in 304 of 307 vaccine-specific clones. Median SARS-CoV-2-reactive clonotypes rose from approximately 21 to 38, not significantly.

TCRdb re-called the PCR reads through MiXCR, storing one row per CDR3 protein. The top ten clones hold around 5.5% of a sample with 25,000 to 30,000 distinct CDR3 sequences, under 65% of them seen once. Remarks on this clonotype: What it recognizes is unknown.

Time point here: late sampling 161 to 241 days after vaccination in three convalescent patients. The CDR3 extends over 14 amino acids. J lost 7 bases, V lost 6 bases, and 5 bases had no gene match. Germline CDR1 is MNHNS and CDR2 is SASEGT. The receptor was derived from a human donor who had recovered from COVID-19. The chain joins TRBV6-1 to TRBJ2-1, with 11 bases identical to TRBD2. Source: CD4+ T cells from blood, taken about 7 months after SARS-CoV-2 vaccination. The CDR3 here is CASRLAGGENEQFF. CDR3 DNA sequence: TGTGCCAGCAGGCTAGCGGGGGGTGAGAATGAGCAGTTCTTC.